A single sample is the source of the 22 T cell receptor beta chains below, sequenced in a study of T cells in Graves' hyperthyroidism and ophthalmopathy. From RNA transcripts, TCR beta CDR3 regions were amplified. The HTBI primer set served for first-round RT-PCR of the TCR CDR3. TCRdb re-derived calls from the multiplex PCR reads in MiXCR, one entry per CDR3 protein. The repertoire holds 640,000 or so distinct CDR3 sequences, with 12% to 15% as singletons. Sequenced sample: blood. Source of these receptors: a woman in her late teens or twenties with Graves' ophthalmopathy.

The J gene is TRBJ2-6, the V gene TRBV12-3 or TRBV12-4, with TRBD1 as a possible D gene (6 bases). This CDR3 comprises 14 residues. The V gene lost 6 bases and the J gene lost 7 bases, with 13 bases spanning the gap. CDR3 sequence reads: CASRVLTGANVLTF. The CDR3 DNA sequence: TGTGCCAGCAGAGTTTTGACAGGTGCCAACGTCCTGACTTTC.

This clonotype was recorded at least ten times. J is TRBJ1-1 and V is TRBV28; 7 bases align to TRBD1. This CDR3 comprises 14 residues. Trimming took 5 bases from V and 5 from J; bases not matched to a gene: 8. CDR1 is MDHEN and CDR2 is SYDVKM in the germline V gene. CDR3 coding DNA: TGTGCCAGCAGTAGTCCGGGACAGCGAACTGAAGCTTTCTTT. It encodes CASSSPGQRTEAFF. The variable domain in full, with the rest retrieved from reference TRBV28 and TRBJ1-1, is DVKVTQSSRYLVKRTGEKVFLECVQDMDHENMFWYRQDPGLGLRLIYFSYDVKMKEKGDIPEGYSVSREKKERFSLILESASTNQTSMYLCASSSPGQRTEAFFGQGTRLTVV.

This clonotype was seen at least ten times. V and J are TRBV11-3 and TRBJ2-1; 7 nucleotides agree with TRBD1. Germline trimming cut 1 base from V and 8 bases from J; bases unmatched to any gene: 2. Looked up from germline, CDR1 is SGHNT and CDR2 is YENEEA. The CDR3 consists of 13 residues. CDR3 sequence: CASSLGQGDEQFF. CDR3 coding DNA: TGTGCCAGCAGCTTAGGACAGGGCGATGAGCAGTTCTTC. The whole variable domain, filled in from reference TRBV11-3 and TRBJ2-1, reads EAGVVQSPRYKIIEKKQPVAFWCNPISGHNTLYWYLQNLGQGPELLIRYENEEAVDDSQLPKDRFSAERLKGVDSTLKIQPAELGDSAVYLCASSLGQGDEQFFGPGTRLTVL.

The chain carries TRBV11-2 and TRBJ2-5, with a tentative D call TRBD2 (5 bases). CDR1 and CDR2 from the germline V gene are SGHAT and FQNNGV. The CDR3 extends over 15 amino acids. V was clipped by 4 bases and J by 1 base, with 13 bases between them. CDR3 coding DNA: TGTGCCAGCAGCTATCAGACTAACCCCCAAGAGACCCAGTACTTC. Its translation is CASSYQTNPQETQYF.

The table lists this clonotype with many counts. V usage is TRBV9 and J usage is TRBJ2-7; tentatively, D is TRBD1 (5 bases). CDR1 and CDR2 (germline): SGDLS, YYNGEE. Trimming left V 0 bases short and J 0 bases short, with 10 bases between. The length of the CDR3 is 15 residues. The CDR3 reads CASSVGGRDSYEQYF. The CDR3 bases are TGTGCCAGCAGCGTAGGCGGCAGGGACTCCTACGAGCAGTACTTC.

This clonotype was seen only a few times. The rearrangement links TRBV14 to TRBJ1-1, with D possibly matching TRBD1 (5 bases). With 0 bases removed from V and 1 base from J, the gap between germline ends came to 21 bases. The CDR3 is 19 amino acids. Germline V gene sequence: CDR1 SGHDN, CDR2 FVKESK. In DNA, the CDR3 is TGTGCCAGCAGCCAAGATAAGACAGCCCATGACCTAAAGAACACTGAAGCTTTCTTT. Protein product: CASSQDKTAHDLKNTEAFF.

The rearrangement joins TRBV7-2 to TRBJ1-5; D gene ambiguous. The CDR3 totals 14 residues. The V gene's germline CDR1 is SGHTA and CDR2 FQGNSA. V lost 4 bases, J lost 3 bases, and 10 bases lay in between. CDR3 sequence reads: CASSSYGPNQPQHF. In DNA, the CDR3 is TGTGCCAGCAGCTCCTATGGACCCAATCAGCCCCAGCATTTT.

The V gene is TRBV9, the J gene TRBJ2-3, with TRBD2 identical over 7 bases. CDR1 is SGDLS and CDR2 is YYNGEE in the germline V gene. Trimming at V came to 0 bases and at J to 7 bases, leaving 11 bases not matched to a gene. The CDR3 extends over 16 amino acids. The CDR3 DNA reads TGTGCCAGCAGCGTAGAGACGGGAGGTCGAAGAAATACGCAGTATTTT. The encoded protein is CASSVETGGRRNTQYF.

This clonotype was picked up many times. The chain recombines TRBV2 with TRBJ2-3; unclear D gene. Germline CDR1 reads SNHLY; CDR2 reads FYNNEI. Trimming cost V 6 bases and J 2 bases, with 24 bases left between them. CDR3 length: 18 amino acids. CDR3 region: CASRPRPYLRRFTDTQYF. In DNA form, the CDR3 reads TGTGCCAGCAGACCTCGTCCATACCTAAGACGGTTCACAGATACGCAGTATTTT.

The J gene is TRBJ2-7, the V gene TRBV6-2 or TRBV6-3, with D possibly matching TRBD2 (5 bases). The V gene's germline CDR1 is MNHEY and CDR2 SVGEGT. The CDR3 has 13 amino acids. V was shortened by 2 bases and J by 5 bases, with 10 bases between the two germline ends. CDR3 bases: TGTGCCAGCAGTTACCCTAGAGGGCACGAGCAGTACTTC. Its translation is CASSYPRGHEQYF.

V is TRBV14 and J is TRBJ2-2; 9 bases match TRBD2. Germline CDR1 and CDR2: SGHDN and FVKESK. The CDR3 loop spans 18 amino acids. With 2 bases clipped from V and 4 bases from J, the junction kept 11 bases outside the gene matches. The CDR3: CASSQKVSLAGPTGELFF. CDR3 bases: TGTGCCAGCAGCCAAAAAGTTTCGCTAGCGGGACCCACCGGGGAGCTGTTTTTT. The full variable domain, in which reference TRBV14 and TRBJ2-2 provide the parts outside the CDR3, is EAGVTQFPSHSVIEKGQTVTLRCDPISGHDNLYWYRRVMGKEIKFLLHFVKESKQDESGMPNNRFLAERTGGTYSTLKVQPAELEDSGVYFCASSQKVSLAGPTGELFFGEGSRLTVL.

This clonotype was found many times. The rearrangement uses TRBV7-3 and TRBJ2-7; TRBD1 matches 9 bases. Germline V gene data show CDR1 as SGHTA and CDR2 as FQGTGA. CDR3 length equals 15 residues. The trim removed 4 bases at V and 4 bases at J, leaving 8 bases unmatched. This CDR3 reads CASSSTGTGFYEQYF. The CDR3 nucleotides read TGTGCCAGCAGCTCAACCGGGACAGGGTTTTACGAGCAGTACTTC.

This clonotype was seen at least ten times. J is TRBJ2-5 and V is TRBV6-2 or TRBV6-3; perhaps TRBD2 as D (6 bases). With 2 bases removed from V and 0 bases from J, the gap between germline ends came to 10 bases. The CDR3 covers 15 residues. Germline CDR1 and CDR2: MNHEY and SVGEGT. CDR3 in DNA: TGTGCCAGCAGTTACGGTTTAGCGGACCAAGAGACCCAGTACTTC. Translating it yields CASSYGLADQETQYF.

This clonotype appeared many times. The chain uses TRBV3-1 and TRBJ1-1, with a weak D call TRBD1 (5 bases). V shed 4 bases and J shed 4 bases, with 13 bases lying between them. This CDR3 contains 14 residues. CDR1 is LGHDT, CDR2 YNNKEL, per germline (reference sequence). In DNA form, the CDR3 reads TGTGCCAGCAGCCTCCTACCTGGGGGCACTGAAGCTTTCTTT. Translated, it gives CASSLLPGGTEAFF.

This clonotype was seen repeatedly, ten times or more. The chain couples TRBV7-2 to TRBJ1-1; 7 bases match TRBD1. Germline CDR1 reads SGHTA; CDR2 reads FQGNSA. CDR3 length: 15 amino acids. V lost 1 base, J lost 6 bases, and 8 bases stayed unmatched. CDR3 protein: CASSLGTWDRPEAFF. In nucleotides, the CDR3 is TGTGCCAGCAGCTTAGGTACCTGGGACAGACCTGAAGCTTTCTTT.

This clonotype showed up just a few times. The gene calls are TRBV7-2 and TRBJ2-1, with 9 bases fitting TRBD2. The V gene end was trimmed by 1 base and the J gene end by 6 bases; junction bases not matched to a gene: 10. There are 17 residues in the CDR3. Germline loops: CDR1 SGHTA, CDR2 FQGNSA. CDR3 residues: CASSLVSGRYPPNEQFF. As DNA, the CDR3 is TGTGCCAGCAGCTTAGTAAGCGGGAGGTATCCCCCCAATGAGCAGTTCTTC.

Regarding this clonotype: This may arise from a read error, as a much more abundant clone is one base away. The V gene is TRBV20-1, the J gene TRBJ1-5, with D possibly matching TRBD1 (5 bases). Germline loops: CDR1 DFQATT, CDR2 SNEGSKA (reference sequence). Trimming removed 5 bases at V and 4 bases at J, with 12 bases between. This CDR3 is 13 amino acids long. CDR3 protein: CSAGGAANQPQHF. Here the CDR3 DNA reads TGCAGTGCTGGAGGGGCAGCTAATCAGCCCCAGCATTTT.

This clonotype was counted many times. The genes are TRBV13 and TRBJ2-7; TRBD1 matches at 7 bases. Germline trimming cut 4 bases from V and 4 bases from J; bases unmatched to any gene: 13. This CDR3 has 16 amino acids. Germline V gives CDR1 PRHDT, CDR2 FYEKMQ (reference sequence). CDR3 loop: CASSSIPTGIGYEQYF. CDR3 nucleotide sequence: TGTGCCAGCAGCTCGATTCCGACAGGGATTGGGTACGAGCAGTACTTC.

The genes are TRBV5-6 and TRBJ2-7; D not resolved. Germline V lookup: CDR1 SGHDT, CDR2 YYEEEE. With 1 base removed from V and 2 bases from J, the gap between germline ends came to 13 bases. This CDR3 is built from 15 residues. CDR3 sequence reads: CASSLYSLWTYEQYF. The CDR3 coding sequence is TGTGCCAGCAGCTTGTACTCACTTTGGACCTACGAGCAGTACTTC.

This clonotype was detected ten times or more. The CDR3 coding sequence is TGTGCCATCAGCCGGGACAGGGACTCCTACGAGCAGTACTTC. Translated, it gives CAISRDRDSYEQYF. This sequence joins TRBV10-3 and TRBJ2-7, with 9 bases that match TRBD1. J gave up 0 bases and V 6 bases, and 3 bases lay outside the gene matches. The germline CDR1 and CDR2 sequences are ENHRY and SYGVKD. The CDR3 is made up of 14 amino acids.

The chain joins TRBV7-2 to TRBJ2-5, with unresolved D. Looked up from germline, CDR1 is SGHTA and CDR2 is FQGNSA. The CDR3 covers 11 residues. V lost 7 bases to trimming and J lost 5 bases, with 8 bases between them. CDR3 coding DNA: TGTGCCAGCACTCTCTCGGAGACCCAGTACTTC. Its protein product is CASTLSETQYF.

The V gene is TRBV6-1, the J gene TRBJ2-3; 7 nucleotides line up with TRBD1. The CDR3 runs to 16 residues. Trimming took 7 bases from V and 2 from J; bases not matched to a gene: 12. Germline CDR1 is MNHNS and CDR2 is SASEGT. In DNA, the CDR3 is TGTGCCAGCACCCAACGGGCAGGGGGATTCACAGATACGCAGTATTTT. Encoded protein: CASTQRAGGFTDTQYF.